A single T cell receptor (beta chain) is shown here with its context. The data are from a study of CD8 T cells in Susac syndrome. CD8+ and CD4+ T cells taken from blood had their TCR beta sequenced. Random hexamers were used to reverse transcribe the RNA input (about 0.5 to 1 ug). It was immunoSEQ multiplex PCR that amplified TCR beta CDR3 across 54 Vbeta and 13 Jbeta. TCRdb called the immunoSEQ multiplex PCR reads again in MiXCR, with one record for every CDR3 protein. The sample lists some 300,000 distinct CDR3 sequences, 75% to 90% occurring once. Germline CDR1 LNHDA, CDR2 SQIVND (reference sequence). V was clipped by 7 bases and J by 3 bases, with 19 bases between them. CDR3 length: 15 amino acids.

The chain joins TRBV19 to TRBJ2-7; tentatively, D is TRBD1 (6 bases). This TCR was sampled from a human donor with multiple sclerosis. Sequencing used CD8+ T cells from PBMCs. The CDR3 region is CASIESGDGNYEQYF. The CDR3 bases are TGTGCCAGTATCGAGTCAGGGGATGGTAACTACGAGCAGTACTTC. Full variable domain (remainder filled in from reference TRBV19 and TRBJ2-7): DGGITQSPKYLFRKEGQNVTLSCEQNLNHDAMYWYRQDPGQGLRLIYYSQIVNDFQKGDIAEGYSVSREKKESFPLTVTSAQKNPTAFYLCASIESGDGNYEQYFGPGTRLTVT.